These T cell receptor beta chains were read from a single sample in a study of OX40 agonist ivuxolimab in advanced cancers. Sequenced by immunoSEQ multiplex PCR; TCRdb stores in-frame clones only, minus some. Here the sample spans approximately 40,000 clones, roughly 87% being singletons. The source material was CD4+ or CD8+ T cells sorted from blood, sampled in a trial of the OX40 agonist ivuxolimab. These receptors all come from an adult with an advanced solid tumor such as melanoma, head and neck, liver or kidney cancer. Each CDR3 is given with its conserved first and last residue. The order of the fields is J gene, V gene, clone size, D gene, CDR3 protein, CDR3 DNA. A D gene is named only where the DNA matches it firmly. Size values are once, few and many counts, or a class for expanded clones, and some rows have none.

J: TRBJ2-2
V: TRBV19
size: -
D: -
CDR3: CASSLAARVPELFF
DNA: TGTGCCAGTAGTCTCGCAGCCAGAGTCCCGGAGCTGTTTTTT

J: TRBJ1-3
V: TRBV9
size: -
D: -
CDR3: CASSPRLGRSGNTIYF
DNA: TGTGCCAGCAGCCCCCGCCTTGGCAGGTCTGGAAACACCATATATTTT

J: TRBJ1-1
V: TRBV4-1
size: -
D: -
CDR3: CASSQGGTTEAFF
DNA: TGCGCCAGCAGCCAAGGGGGGACCACTGAAGCTTTCTTT

J: TRBJ1-1
V: TRBV7-9
size: -
D: -
CDR3: CASSWEPFPGGF
DNA: TGTGCCAGCAGCTGGGAACCCTTTCCCGGGGGTTTT

J: TRBJ2-7
V: TRBV7-3
size: -
D: TRBD2
CDR3: CASSPGLAGGRTYEQYF
DNA: TGTGCCAGCAGCCCCGGACTAGCGGGGGGGAGAACCTACGAGCAGTACTTC

J: TRBJ2-3
V: TRBV29-1
size: -
D: TRBD2
CDR3: CSVEGTSGGDTDTQYF
DNA: TGCAGCGTTGAAGGTACTAGCGGGGGAGATACAGATACGCAGTATTTT

J: TRBJ1-2
V: TRBV7-9
size: few
D: TRBD1
CDR3: CASSLGGTGDYNYGYTF
DNA: TGTGCCAGCAGCTTAGGGGGGACAGGAGATTATAACTATGGCTACACCTTC

J: TRBJ2-7
V: TRBV2
size: -
D: -
CDR3: CASRPMTTGGSYEQYF
DNA: TGTGCCAGCAGGCCCATGACGACCGGGGGTAGTTACGAGCAGTACTTC

J: TRBJ2-1
V: TRBV11-1
size: -
D: -
CDR3: CASSPLSSDEQFF
DNA: TGTGCCAGCAGCCCTCTTTCCTCCGATGAGCAGTTCTTC

J: TRBJ1-2
V: TRBV27
size: -
D: TRBD1
CDR3: CASSSPGGYYGYTF
DNA: TGTGCCAGCAGTTCCCCAGGGGGTTACTATGGCTACACCTTC

J: TRBJ1-1
V: TRBV10-3
size: -
D: -
CDR3: CAISEPSPPADTEAFF
DNA: TGTGCCATCAGTGAGCCGAGTCCCCCGGCGGACACTGAAGCTTTCTTT

J: TRBJ2-3
V: TRBV19
size: -
D: -
CDR3: CASSIGGARTDTQYF
DNA: TGTGCCAGTAGTATTGGAGGGGCCCGCACAGATACGCAGTATTTT

J: TRBJ2-7
V: TRBV7-9
size: -
D: -
CDR3: CASSGGAEPYEQYF
DNA: TGTGCCAGCAGCGGGGGGGCGGAGCCCTACGAGCAGTACTTC

J: TRBJ2-1
V: TRBV30
size: -
D: TRBD1
CDR3: CAWSVWTGFDNEQFF
DNA: TGTGCCTGGAGTGTATGGACAGGGTTTGACAATGAGCAGTTCTTC

J: TRBJ1-5
V: TRBV6-4
size: -
D: -
CDR3: CASSDSSQPQHF
DNA: TGTGCCAGCAGTGACTCCTCCCAGCCCCAGCATTTT

J: TRBJ2-4
V: TRBV7-5
size: -
D: -
CDR3: CARSLAQPDEAENIQYF
DNA: TGTGCCAGAAGCTTAGCGCAACCGGACGAAGCCGAAAACATTCAGTACTTC

J: TRBJ2-1
V: TRBV1
size: -
D: -
CDR3: CTSSHGYRHNEQFF
DNA: TGCACCAGCAGCCATGGGTATAGGCACAATGAGCAGTTCTTC

J: TRBJ1-4
V: TRBV7-2
size: -
D: -
CDR3: CASSLAGRPNEKLFF
DNA: TGTGCCAGCAGCTTGGCGGGGCGGCCTAATGAAAAACTGTTTTTT

J: TRBJ1-2
V: TRBV5-1
size: -
D: -
CDR3: CASSGGLYGYTF
DNA: TGCGCCAGCAGCGGGGGCCTCTATGGCTACACCTTC

J: TRBJ1-2
V: TRBV30
size: -
D: -
CDR3: CAWSPTGYGYTF
DNA: TGTGCCTGGAGCCCGACAGGTTATGGCTACACCTTC

J: TRBJ2-5
V: TRBV30
size: medium-sized
D: -
CDR3: CAGLETQYF
DNA: TGTGCCGGGTTGGAGACCCAGTACTTC

J: TRBJ2-7
V: TRBV5-1
size: -
D: -
CDR3: CASSLTDPYEQYF
DNA: TGCGCCAGCAGCTTGACAGACCCCTACGAGCAGTACTTC

J: TRBJ2-3
V: TRBV11-3
size: -
D: -
CDR3: CASSLNDLVDTQYF
DNA: TGTGCCAGCAGCTTAAACGATTTAGTGGATACGCAGTATTTT

J: TRBJ1-2
V: TRBV5-6
size: -
D: -
CDR3: CASSLWGGDVGYTF
DNA: TGTGCCAGCAGCCTGTGGGGAGGGGATGTTGGCTACACCTTC

J: TRBJ2-7
V: TRBV27
size: -
D: -
CDR3: CASSLEGLIYEQYF
DNA: TGTGCCAGCAGTCTGGAGGGATTGATCTACGAGCAGTACTTC

J: TRBJ2-7
V: TRBV19
size: -
D: -
CDR3: CARGFDEQYF
DNA: TGTGCCAGGGGGTTCGACGAGCAGTACTTC

J: TRBJ2-7
V: TRBV27
size: once
D: TRBD1
CDR3: CASRTQTGGSSYEQYF
DNA: TGTGCCAGCAGAACGCAAACAGGGGGCTCCAGCTACGAGCAGTACTTC

J: TRBJ2-2
V: TRBV6-1
size: -
D: -
CDR3: CALGLANTGELFF
DNA: TGTGCCCTGGGGTTAGCGAACACCGGGGAGCTGTTTTTT

J: TRBJ2-3
V: TRBV2
size: -
D: -
CDR3: CANLGLWDTQYF
DNA: TGTGCCAACCTGGGGCTGTGGGATACGCAGTATTTT

J: TRBJ1-5
V: TRBV6-1
size: medium-sized
D: -
CDR3: CASSESGGQPQHF
DNA: TGTGCCAGCAGTGAAAGTGGGGGCCAGCCCCAGCATTTT

J: TRBJ1-2
V: TRBV6-5
size: -
D: -
CDR3: CASSYGGDQRNYGYTF
DNA: TGTGCCAGCAGTTACGGAGGGGACCAGCGTAACTATGGCTACACCTTC